This T cell receptor (beta chain) was sequenced for a study of human T cells and chemical hapten exposure. In germline, CDR1 is MGHDK, CDR2 SYGVNS. The CDR3 is made up of 15 amino acids. With 1 base removed from V and 1 base from J, the gap between germline ends came to 10 bases. This clonotype has a handful of counts. TCRdb re-called the RACE reads with MiXCR, one entry per CDR3 protein. The repertoire holds approximately 400,000 distinct CDR3 sequences, with approximately 5.1% as singletons. Specified time point: pre-sensitization, week 0. Treatment specified: therapeutic diphenylcyclopropenone sensitization with weekly scalp DPC.

This TCR was recovered from a woman aged 50 to 60 with alopecia areata. Some clones in this sample may be carry-over from other donors' samples. The sequencing here drew on whole blood, taken in connection with sensitization to the hapten diphenylcyclopropenone (DPC). The rearrangement links TRBV25-1 to TRBJ1-2; D gene uncertain. CDR3 DNA: TGTGCCAGCAGTGAATCCGGCAGTATTAACTATGGCTACACCTTC. Protein: CASSESGSINYGYTF.